The 19 T cell receptor beta chains in this list originate from one sample, sequenced in a study of regulatory T cells in long-lasting Graves disease. The time point here: newly diagnosed GD, antithyroid drugs for less than 3 months. There was RNA extracted from PBMCs, and the TCR library was made from it. Library construction for TCR beta used iRepertoire HTBI primers and Arm-PCR of CDR3 regions. Each CDR3 protein gets one entry after TCRdb re-called the multiplex PCR reads with MiXCR. The sample shows roughly 500,000 distinct CDR3 sequences, roughly 14% of them seen only once. This same sample was also taken into another study, of T cells in Graves' hyperthyroidism and ophthalmopathy.

Source: peripheral blood mononuclear cells (PBMCs), taken at new diagnosis, from a patient treated with antithyroid drugs. The receptors come from a man aged 30 to 45 with Graves disease.

As to this clonotype: This may come from a read error, since a much larger clone is one base off. The V call is TRBV6-2 or TRBV6-3, the J call TRBJ2-3, with 11 bases aligning to TRBD1. Germline assignment: CDR1 MNHEY and CDR2 SVGEGT. The junction had 11 bases not matched to a gene; V was cut back by 10 bases and J by 5 bases. The CDR3 is 15 residues long. The CDR3 bases are TGTGCCAACAGAGTCGGACAGGGGGCAATAGATACGCAGTATTTT. This encodes CANRVGQGAIDTQYF.

In this sample, this clonotype turned up many times. The chain is built from TRBV6-2 or TRBV6-3 and TRBJ2-1; 16 nucleotides agree with TRBD2. Unmatched junction bases numbered 10, after V lost 2 bases and J lost 9 bases. Germline CDR1 MNHEY, CDR2 SVGEGT. CDR3 length equals 18 residues. The CDR3 here is CASSYVFGTSGRAGEQFF. For the CDR3, the DNA is TGTGCCAGCAGTTACGTTTTCGGGACTAGCGGGAGGGCCGGTGAGCAGTTCTTC.

J is TRBJ2-2 and V is TRBV12-3 or TRBV12-4; TRBD2 matches at 10 bases. With V trimmed by 6 bases and J by 5 bases, 6 bases remained unmatched. The CDR3 spans 15 residues. CDR3 sequence reads: CASRLTSGTTGELFF. CDR3 nucleotide sequence: TGTGCCAGCAGACTCACTAGCGGGACGACCGGGGAGCTGTTTTTT.

In its sample, this clonotype was seen a few times. The chain has TRBV6-2 or TRBV6-3 and TRBJ1-1; D remains ambiguous. The V gene's germline CDR1 is MNHEY and CDR2 SVGEGT. This CDR3 comprises 13 residues. With 6 bases removed from V and 8 bases from J, the gap between germline ends came to 16 bases. CDR3 sequence: CASRVTGDTEAFF. CDR3 DNA sequence: TGTGCCAGCAGAGTCACTGGGGATACGGAAGCTTTCTTT.

This clonotype was seen at least ten times. The J gene is TRBJ1-2, the V gene TRBV27; D is ambiguous. The V gene lost 3 bases and the J gene lost 2 bases, with 10 bases spanning the gap. CDR1 is MNHEY and CDR2 is SMNVEV in the germline V gene (reference sequence). CDR3 length equals 14 residues. CDR3 residues: CASSFQASNYGYTF. DNA of the CDR3: TGTGCCAGCAGTTTTCAGGCGTCGAACTATGGCTACACCTTC.

This clonotype has at least ten counts. The chain employs TRBV29-1 and TRBJ2-1; 11 positions agree with TRBD2. In germline, CDR1 is SQVTM, CDR2 ANQGSEA. With V trimmed by 6 bases and J by 9 bases, 7 bases remained unmatched. There are 13 residues in the CDR3. The CDR3 region has the DNA TGCAGCGTATTTAGCGGGAGGGTCGGTGAGCAGTTCTTC. Translating gives CSVFSGRVGEQFF.

Many counts were recorded for this clonotype. The gene calls are TRBV18 and TRBJ1-5; TRBD1 matches at 8 bases. Germline V lookup: CDR1 KGHSH, CDR2 LQKENI. V shed 3 bases, J shed 9 bases, and the junction held 4 bases outside the gene matches. This CDR3 has 13 residues. The DNA of the CDR3 is TGTGCCAGCTCACCCGACAGGGGTGGGCCCCAGCATTTT. Its translation is CASSPDRGGPQHF.

This clonotype came up many times. The chain combines TRBV28 with TRBJ2-7; 8 positions agree with TRBD1. Germline CDR1 and CDR2: MDHEN and SYDVKM. The CDR3 has 13 amino acids. The trim removed 6 bases at V and 5 bases at J, leaving 6 bases unmatched. The chain's CDR3 is CASRLGTGDEQYF. The CDR3 DNA is TGTGCCAGCAGACTCGGGACAGGTGACGAGCAGTACTTC.

At least ten counts were recorded for this clonotype. Written as DNA, the CDR3 is TGTGCCAGCAGCGTAGGGGCCCCGGGACTAGCGGGAGGAGAGACCCAGTACTTC. It codes for CASSVGAPGLAGGETQYF. This sequence joins TRBV9 and TRBJ2-5, with TRBD2 identical over 15 bases. After removal of 0 bases from V and 4 bases from J, the junction contained 7 bases not matched to a gene. The CDR3 consists of 18 residues. The germline gives CDR1 SGDLS, CDR2 YYNGEE.

The CDR3 spells CASSFLTGGNQPQHF. CDR3 nucleotide sequence: TGTGCCAGCAGCTTCCTCACAGGGGGCAATCAGCCCCAGCATTTT. This chain joins TRBV7-9 and TRBJ1-5; 7 bases fit TRBD1. Germline CDR1 is SEHNR and CDR2 is FQNEAQ (reference sequence). Unmatched junction bases numbered 4, after V lost 3 bases and J lost 2 bases. The CDR3 runs to 15 residues.

This clonotype occurred many times. The genes are TRBV28 and TRBJ1-4; D possibly corresponds to TRBD1 (5 bases). The CDR3 runs to 16 residues. Germline-derived CDR1 and CDR2 are MDHEN and SYDVKM. Between the trimmed V and J ends, which lost 7 bases and 8 bases, there was a span of 23 bases. DNA for the CDR3: TGTGCCAGCACCCATTGGGGGTGGAGGGGAGCGGAAAAACTGTTTTTT. It yields the protein CASTHWGWRGAEKLFF.

The V and J genes are TRBV5-1 and TRBJ2-3, with 8 nucleotides matching TRBD2. J was trimmed by 2 bases and V by 7 bases; bases with no gene match: 6. Germline V gene data show CDR1 as SGHRS and CDR2 as YFSETQ. This CDR3 has 14 amino acids. This CDR3 is CASFPAGVTDTQYF. The CDR3 DNA reads TGCGCCAGCTTTCCAGCGGGAGTCACAGATACGCAGTATTTT. The complete variable domain, with remaining parts taken from reference TRBV5-1 and TRBJ2-3, reads KAGVTQTPRYLIKTRGQQVTLSCSPISGHRSVSWYQQTPGQGLQFLFEYFSETQRNKGNFPGRFSGRQFSNSRSEMNVSTLELGDSALYLCASFPAGVTDTQYFGPGTRLTVL.

This clonotype was seen ten or more times. V usage is TRBV2 and J usage is TRBJ2-5; D unclear. The CDR3 consists of 12 residues. The V end was cut by 8 bases, the J end by 6 bases, with 13 bases between. CDR1 and CDR2 from the germline V gene are SNHLY and FYNNEI. The CDR3 sequence: CASWGRTKTQYF. CDR3 DNA sequence: TGTGCCAGCTGGGGAAGAACAAAGACCCAGTACTTC.

The sample holds many counts of this clonotype. The chain carries TRBV6-2 or TRBV6-3 and TRBJ2-7; D uncertain. Germline CDR1 is MNHEY and CDR2 is SVGEGT. CDR3 length equals 14 residues. Trimming removed 9 bases at V and 3 bases at J, with 18 bases between. Here the CDR3 reads CASSETRRGYEQYF. The CDR3 coding sequence is TGTGCCAGTTCCGAGACCCGACGCGGCTACGAGCAGTACTTC.

The CDR3, as DNA: TGCAGTGCTAGAGATTCCAAGACTAGCTCCTACGAGCAGTACTTC. It specifies CSARDSKTSSYEQYF. This chain links TRBV20-1 with TRBJ2-7, with a tentative D call TRBD2 (6 bases). Trimming cost V 0 bases and J 0 bases, with 12 bases left between them. The CDR3 is made up of 15 amino acids. In germline, CDR1 is DFQATT, CDR2 SNEGSKA (reference sequence).

This clonotype was seen many times. The chain couples TRBV6-1 to TRBJ1-1; 7 bases agree with TRBD1. The J segment lost 1 base and the V segment lost 10 bases, leaving 6 bases of the junction unmatched. The length of the CDR3 is 13 residues. Germline assignment: CDR1 MNHNS and CDR2 SASEGT. CDR3 sequence: CAILNRGNTEAFF. The CDR3 bases are TGTGCCATCTTGAACAGGGGGAACACTGAAGCTTTCTTT.

This clonotype was counted only a few times. The chain combines TRBV5-1 with TRBJ2-3; 10 bases map to TRBD2. The CDR3 has 17 amino acids. V was pared by 4 bases and J by 5 bases, with 13 bases of the junction left unmatched. Germline CDR1 is SGHRS and CDR2 is YFSETQ. CDR3 sequence reads: CASSIGTSATLGDTQYF. CDR3 nucleotide sequence: TGCGCCAGCAGCATTGGGACTAGCGCAACACTGGGAGATACGCAGTATTTT. The full variable domain, with the rest looked up from reference TRBV5-1 and TRBJ2-3, is KAGVTQTPRYLIKTRGQQVTLSCSPISGHRSVSWYQQTPGQGLQFLFEYFSETQRNKGNFPGRFSGRQFSNSRSEMNVSTLELGDSALYLCASSIGTSATLGDTQYFGPGTRLTVL.

This clonotype was counted ten times or more. The chain links TRBV19 to TRBJ2-1; 9 nucleotides agree with TRBD2. The CDR3 sequence is 17 residues long. From germline, CDR1 is LNHDA and CDR2 SQIVND (reference sequence). After removal of 1 base from V and 4 bases from J, the junction contained 8 bases not matched to a gene. The CDR3 sequence is CASSIGGRALRYNEQFF. Written as DNA, the CDR3 is TGTGCCAGTAGTATAGGCGGGAGGGCCTTGCGATACAATGAGCAGTTCTTC.

On this clonotype itself: Sequence at one end of the junction differs from germline and may be a read error. This chain links TRBV10-1 with TRBJ1-1, with a possible D match to TRBD1 (5 bases). The CDR3 is made up of 13 amino acids. The germline V gene encodes CDR1 WNHNN and CDR2 SYGVQD (reference sequence). CDR3 coding DNA: TGCGCCAGCAGTGAGTATATTCAGGGAGAAGCTTCCTTT. Residues: CASSEYIQGEASF.